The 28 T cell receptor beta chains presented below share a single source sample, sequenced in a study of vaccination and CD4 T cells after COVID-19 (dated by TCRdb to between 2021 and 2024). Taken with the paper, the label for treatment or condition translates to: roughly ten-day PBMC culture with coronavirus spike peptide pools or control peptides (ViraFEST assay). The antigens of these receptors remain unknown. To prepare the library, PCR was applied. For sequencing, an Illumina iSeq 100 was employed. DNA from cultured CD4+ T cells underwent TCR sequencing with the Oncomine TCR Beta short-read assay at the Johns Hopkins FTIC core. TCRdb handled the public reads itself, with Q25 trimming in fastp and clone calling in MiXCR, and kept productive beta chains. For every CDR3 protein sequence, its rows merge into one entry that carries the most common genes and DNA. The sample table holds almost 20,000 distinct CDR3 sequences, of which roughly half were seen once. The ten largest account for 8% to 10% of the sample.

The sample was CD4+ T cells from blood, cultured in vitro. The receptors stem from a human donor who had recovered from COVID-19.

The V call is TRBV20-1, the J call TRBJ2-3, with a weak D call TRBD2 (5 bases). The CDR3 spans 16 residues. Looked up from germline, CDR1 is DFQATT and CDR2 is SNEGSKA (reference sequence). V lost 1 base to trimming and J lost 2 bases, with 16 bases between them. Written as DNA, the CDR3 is TGCAGTGCTAGAGGGATAAGGCGGGTCATCACAGATACGCAGTATTTT. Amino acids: CSARGIRRVITDTQYF.

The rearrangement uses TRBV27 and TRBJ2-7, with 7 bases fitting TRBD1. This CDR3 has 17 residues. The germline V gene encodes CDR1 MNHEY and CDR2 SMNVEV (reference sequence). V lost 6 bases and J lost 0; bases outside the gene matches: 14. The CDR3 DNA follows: TGTGCCAGCAGCCGAACTCCCGGGACAGCGAGCTCCTACGAGCAGTACTTC. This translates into CASSRTPGTASSYEQYF.

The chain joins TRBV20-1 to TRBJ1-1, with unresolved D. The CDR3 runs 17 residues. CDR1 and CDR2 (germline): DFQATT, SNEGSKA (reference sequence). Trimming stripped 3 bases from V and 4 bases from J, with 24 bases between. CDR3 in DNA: TGCAGTGCTAGGCGTAACCGCTTACGGGAGGGATCCACTGAAGCTTTCTTT. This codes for CSARRNRLREGSTEAFF.

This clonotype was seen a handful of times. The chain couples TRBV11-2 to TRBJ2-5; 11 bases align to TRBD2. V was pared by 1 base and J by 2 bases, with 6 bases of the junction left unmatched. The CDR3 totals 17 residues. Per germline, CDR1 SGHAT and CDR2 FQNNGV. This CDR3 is CASSLGVAGGFQETQYF. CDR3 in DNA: TGTGCCAGCAGCTTAGGGGTAGCGGGAGGGTTTCAAGAGACCCAGTACTTC.

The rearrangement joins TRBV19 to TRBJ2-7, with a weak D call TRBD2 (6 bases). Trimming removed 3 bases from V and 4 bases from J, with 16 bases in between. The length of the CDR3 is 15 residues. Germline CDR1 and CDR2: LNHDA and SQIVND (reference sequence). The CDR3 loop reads CASSIGARGAYEQYF. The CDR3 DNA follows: TGTGCCAGTAGTATCGGTGCTCGCGGGGCATACGAGCAGTACTTC.

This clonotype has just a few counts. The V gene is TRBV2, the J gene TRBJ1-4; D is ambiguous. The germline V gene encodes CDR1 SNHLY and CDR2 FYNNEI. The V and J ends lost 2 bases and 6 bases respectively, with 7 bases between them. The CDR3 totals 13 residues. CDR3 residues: CASSETGDEKLFF. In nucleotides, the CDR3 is TGTGCCAGCAGTGAAACTGGGGATGAAAAACTGTTTTTT.

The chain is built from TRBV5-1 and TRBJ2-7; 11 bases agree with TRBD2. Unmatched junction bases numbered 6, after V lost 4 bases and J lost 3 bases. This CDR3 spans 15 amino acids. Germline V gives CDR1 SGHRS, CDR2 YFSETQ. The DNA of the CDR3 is TGCGCCAGCAGCCCACGACTAGCGGGGTACTACGAGCAGTACTTC. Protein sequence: CASSPRLAGYYEQYF. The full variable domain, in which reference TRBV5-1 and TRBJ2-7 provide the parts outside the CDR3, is KAGVTQTPRYLIKTRGQQVTLSCSPISGHRSVSWYQQTPGQGLQFLFEYFSETQRNKGNFPGRFSGRQFSNSRSEMNVSTLELGDSALYLCASSPRLAGYYEQYFGPGTRLTVT.

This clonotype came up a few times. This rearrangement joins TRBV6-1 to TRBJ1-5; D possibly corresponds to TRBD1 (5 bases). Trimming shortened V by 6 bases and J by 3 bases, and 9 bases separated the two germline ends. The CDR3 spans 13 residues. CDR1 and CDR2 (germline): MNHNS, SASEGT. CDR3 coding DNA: TGTGCCAGCAGGACAGACTACAATCAGCCCCAGCATTTT. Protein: CASRTDYNQPQHF.

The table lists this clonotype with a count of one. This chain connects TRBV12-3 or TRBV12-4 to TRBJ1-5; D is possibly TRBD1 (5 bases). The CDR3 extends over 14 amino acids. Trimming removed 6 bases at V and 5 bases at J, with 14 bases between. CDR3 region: CASSPQGTDQPQHF. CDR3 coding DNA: TGTGCCAGCAGCCCCCAGGGAACCGATCAGCCCCAGCATTTT.

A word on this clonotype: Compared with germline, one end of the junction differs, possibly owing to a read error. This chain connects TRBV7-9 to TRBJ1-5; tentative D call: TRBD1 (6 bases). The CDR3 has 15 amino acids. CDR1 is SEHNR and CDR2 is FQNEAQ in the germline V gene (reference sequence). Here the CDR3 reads CASSPGDGGNRPQHF. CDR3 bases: TGTGCCAGCAGCCCAGGGGATGGGGGAAATCGGCCCCAGCATTTT.

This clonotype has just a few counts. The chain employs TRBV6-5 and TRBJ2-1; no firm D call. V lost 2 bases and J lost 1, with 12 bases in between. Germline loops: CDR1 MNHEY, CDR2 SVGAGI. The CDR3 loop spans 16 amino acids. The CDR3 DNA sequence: TGTGCCAGCAGTTACCGTGGCTGGGGATCCTACAATGAGCAGTTCTTC. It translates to CASSYRGWGSYNEQFF.

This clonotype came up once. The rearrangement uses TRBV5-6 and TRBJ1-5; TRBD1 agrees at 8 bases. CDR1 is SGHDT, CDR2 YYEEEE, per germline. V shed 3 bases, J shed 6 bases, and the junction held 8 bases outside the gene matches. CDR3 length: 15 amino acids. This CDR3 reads CASSWGQGAGQPQHF. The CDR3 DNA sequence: TGTGCCAGCAGCTGGGGGCAGGGGGCCGGTCAGCCCCAGCATTTT.

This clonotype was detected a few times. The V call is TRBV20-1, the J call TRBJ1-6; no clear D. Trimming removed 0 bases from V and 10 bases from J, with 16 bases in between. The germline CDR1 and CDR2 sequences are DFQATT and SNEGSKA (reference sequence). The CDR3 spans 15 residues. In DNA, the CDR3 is TGCAGTGCTAGAGACACCACCGCCCCGATATCACCCCTCCACTTT. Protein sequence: CSARDTTAPISPLHF.

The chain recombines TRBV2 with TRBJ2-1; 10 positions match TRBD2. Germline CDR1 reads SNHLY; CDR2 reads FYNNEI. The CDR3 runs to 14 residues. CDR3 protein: CGCKRGGSYNEQFF. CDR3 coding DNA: TGTGGCTGCAAGCGGGGGGGATCCTACAATGAGCAGTTCTTC. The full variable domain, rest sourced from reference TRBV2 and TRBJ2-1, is EPEVTQTPSHQVTQMGQEVILRCVPISNHLYFYWYRQILGQKVEFLVSFYNNEISEKSEIFDDQFSVERPDGSNFTLKIRSTKLEDSAMYFCGCKRGGSYNEQFFGPGTRLTVL.

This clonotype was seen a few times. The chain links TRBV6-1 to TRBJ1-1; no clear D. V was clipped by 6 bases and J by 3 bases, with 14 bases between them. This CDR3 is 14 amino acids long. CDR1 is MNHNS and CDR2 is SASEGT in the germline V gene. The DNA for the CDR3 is TGTGCCAGCAGAGGGTACTCACGGGACACTGAAGCTTTCTTT. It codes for CASRGYSRDTEAFF.

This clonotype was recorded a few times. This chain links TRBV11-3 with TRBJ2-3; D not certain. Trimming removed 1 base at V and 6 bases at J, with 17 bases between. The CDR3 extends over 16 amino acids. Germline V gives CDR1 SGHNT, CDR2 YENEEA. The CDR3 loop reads CASSLGGRAKLDTQYF. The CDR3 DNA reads TGTGCCAGCAGCTTAGGGGGTAGAGCGAAGCTGGATACGCAGTATTTT.

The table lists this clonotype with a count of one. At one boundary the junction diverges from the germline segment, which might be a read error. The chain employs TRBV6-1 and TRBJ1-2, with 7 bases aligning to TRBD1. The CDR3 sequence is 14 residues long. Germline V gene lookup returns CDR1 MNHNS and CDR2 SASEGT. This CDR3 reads CAGSRQGTNYGYTF. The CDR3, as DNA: TGTGCCGGCAGTCGACAGGGCACTAACTATGGCTACACCTTC.

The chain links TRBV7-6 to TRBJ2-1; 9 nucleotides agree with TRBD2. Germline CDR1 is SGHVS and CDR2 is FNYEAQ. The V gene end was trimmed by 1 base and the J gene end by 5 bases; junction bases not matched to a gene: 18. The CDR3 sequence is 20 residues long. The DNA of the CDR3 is TGTGCCAGCAGCTTAGACCAGCGGGGGGACCCAGGAAATGTTAACAATGAGCAGTTCTTC. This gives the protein CASSLDQRGDPGNVNNEQFF. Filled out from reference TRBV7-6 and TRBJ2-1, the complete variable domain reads GAGVSQSPRYKVTKRGQDVALRCDPISGHVSLYWYRQALGQGPEFLTYFNYEAQQDKSGLPNDRFSAERPEGSISTLTIQRTEQRDSAMYRCASSLDQRGDPGNVNNEQFFGPGTRLTVL.

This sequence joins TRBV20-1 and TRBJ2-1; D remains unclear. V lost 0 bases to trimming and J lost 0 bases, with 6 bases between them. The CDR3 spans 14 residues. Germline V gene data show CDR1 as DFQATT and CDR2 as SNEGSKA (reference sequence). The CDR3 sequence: CSARDASSYNEQFF. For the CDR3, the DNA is TGCAGTGCTAGAGATGCTAGCTCCTACAATGAGCAGTTCTTC.

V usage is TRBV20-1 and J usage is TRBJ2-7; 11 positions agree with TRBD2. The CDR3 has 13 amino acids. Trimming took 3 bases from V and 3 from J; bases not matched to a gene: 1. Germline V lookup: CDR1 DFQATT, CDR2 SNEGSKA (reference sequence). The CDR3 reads CSARGLAVYEQYF. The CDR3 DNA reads TGCAGTGCTAGGGGACTAGCGGTCTACGAGCAGTACTTC.

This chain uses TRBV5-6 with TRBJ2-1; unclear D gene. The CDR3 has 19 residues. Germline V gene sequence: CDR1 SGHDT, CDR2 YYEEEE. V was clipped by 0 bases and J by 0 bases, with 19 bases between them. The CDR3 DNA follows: TGTGCCAGCAGCTTGGAGAGTGTGGCCGAAATAAGCTCCTACAATGAGCAGTTCTTC. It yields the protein CASSLESVAEISSYNEQFF.

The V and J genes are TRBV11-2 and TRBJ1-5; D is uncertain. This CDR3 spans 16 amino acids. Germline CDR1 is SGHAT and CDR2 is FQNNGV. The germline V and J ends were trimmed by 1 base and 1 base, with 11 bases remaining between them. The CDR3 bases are TGTGCCAGCAGCTTAGGGGCCAGGAGCAGCAATCAGCCCCAGCATTTT. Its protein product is CASSLGARSSNQPQHF.

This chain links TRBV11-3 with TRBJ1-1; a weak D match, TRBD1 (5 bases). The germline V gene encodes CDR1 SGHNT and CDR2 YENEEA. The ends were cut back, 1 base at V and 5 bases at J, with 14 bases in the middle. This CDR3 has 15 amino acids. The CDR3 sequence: CASSLGGGDRTEAFF. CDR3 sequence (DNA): TGTGCCAGCAGCTTAGGCGGGGGGGATAGGACTGAAGCTTTCTTT.

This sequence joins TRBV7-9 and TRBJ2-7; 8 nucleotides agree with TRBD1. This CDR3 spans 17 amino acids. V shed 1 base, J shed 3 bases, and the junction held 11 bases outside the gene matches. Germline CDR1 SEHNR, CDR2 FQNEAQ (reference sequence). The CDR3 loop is CASSLGGTGPLIYEQYF. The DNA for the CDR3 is TGTGCCAGCAGCTTAGGGGGGACAGGACCGCTTATCTACGAGCAGTACTTC.

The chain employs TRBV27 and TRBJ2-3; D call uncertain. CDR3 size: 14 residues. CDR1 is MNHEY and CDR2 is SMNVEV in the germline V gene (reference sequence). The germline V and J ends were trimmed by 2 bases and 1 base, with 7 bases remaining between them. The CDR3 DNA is TGTGCCAGCAGTTTAATAACGGGCACAGATACGCAGTATTTT. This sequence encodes CASSLITGTDTQYF.

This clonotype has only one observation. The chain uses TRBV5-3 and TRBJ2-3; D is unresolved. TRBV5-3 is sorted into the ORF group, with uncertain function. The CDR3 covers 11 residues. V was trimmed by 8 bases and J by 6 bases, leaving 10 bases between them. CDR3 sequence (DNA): TGTGCCAGCTCTATTGTGGATACGCAGTATTTT. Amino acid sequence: CASSIVDTQYF.

Written as DNA, the CDR3 is TGTGCCAGCTTTAGTTCTAACTATGGCTACACCTTC. Translation: CASFSSNYGYTF. V and J are TRBV28 and TRBJ1-2; D is uncertain. This CDR3 spans 12 amino acids. The V gene lost 8 bases and the J gene lost 0 bases, with 7 bases spanning the gap. Germline assignment: CDR1 MDHEN and CDR2 SYDVKM.

The CDR3 region is CASKGTATNTGELFF. DNA of the CDR3: TGTGCCAGCAAGGGGACAGCGACGAACACCGGGGAGCTGTTTTTT. The rearrangement links TRBV6-1 to TRBJ2-2; 7 nucleotides agree with TRBD1. V trimming: 7 bases; J trimming: 0 bases; junction bases outside the gene matches: 5. The CDR3 contains 15 residues. The germline CDR1 and CDR2 sequences are MNHNS and SASEGT.